The 23 T cell receptor beta chains below come from one sample, sequenced in a study of CD8 T cells in cerebrospinal fluid in Alzheimer's disease. TCRdb re-called the 10x single-cell sequencing reads; every CDR3 protein appears as one record, without DNA. The sample has 240 or so distinct CDR3 sequences. Sequencing input: cerebrospinal fluid. All receptors derive from a human donor in good health.

The chain is built from TRBV6-1 and TRBJ2-2; TCRdb's D gene call, TRBD1, goes unchecked for lack of DNA. This CDR3 comprises 14 residues. The germline V gene has CDR1 MNHNS and CDR2 SASEGT. CDR3: CASIAEGGLGELFF.

Judged by frequency, this clonotype is medium-sized. The chain joins TRBV28 to TRBJ1-4; the D call of TRBD1 rests on TCRdb alone, since no DNA is present to check it. The CDR3 is made up of 14 amino acids. The germline CDR1 and CDR2 sequences are MDHEN and SYDVKM. CDR3 loop: CASSTGTEKEKLFF.

This chain uses TRBV5-5 with TRBJ2-5; with no DNA, the TCRdb D assignment of TRBD1 cannot be verified. Germline lookup yields CDR1 SGHKS and CDR2 YYEKEE (reference sequence). CDR3 length: 16 residues. The CDR3: CASSLGSLAGGETQYF.

According to its frequency, this clonotype is large (0.1 to 1%). This chain joins TRBV20-1 and TRBJ1-1; TCRdb lists TRBD1, though no DNA is available to test this call. Germline lookup yields CDR1 DFQATT and CDR2 SNEGSKA (reference sequence). CDR3 length equals 15 residues. The CDR3 loop reads CSAPDQFRGGTEAFF.

This clonotype registers medium-sized by frequency. The V and J genes are TRBV9 and TRBJ2-2; no DNA is available, so the TRBD2 call from TCRdb remains unchecked. Germline CDR1 and CDR2: SGDLS and YYNGEE. The CDR3 runs 16 residues. The CDR3: CASSHLGGAGTGELFF. The full variable domain, its missing parts supplied by reference TRBV9 and TRBJ2-2, is DSGVTQTPKHLITATGQRVTLRCSPRSGDLSVYWYQQSLDQGLQFLIQYYNGEERAKGNILERFSAQQFPDLHSELNLSSLELGDSALYFCASSHLGGAGTGELFFGEGSRLTVL.

This clonotype counts as medium-sized by frequency. This sequence joins TRBV9 and TRBJ2-7; the TCRdb D gene call, TRBD2, has no DNA to confirm it. This CDR3 contains 15 residues. Germline V gives CDR1 SGDLS, CDR2 YYNGEE. CDR3 in amino acids: CASSVDEGVWYEQYF.

This clonotype is labeled hyperexpanded based on frequency. The V call is TRBV20-1, the J call TRBJ2-3; TCRdb's D call, TRBD2, is unchecked because there is no DNA. Germline V lookup: CDR1 DFQATT, CDR2 SNEGSKA (reference sequence). CDR3 length: 19 amino acids. CDR3 region: CSAESAESSGGIGTDTQYF.

This clonotype registers large by frequency. This chain joins TRBV7-8 and TRBJ2-5; the TCRdb D gene call, TRBD2, has no DNA to confirm it. CDR1 and CDR2 (germline): SGHVS, FQNEAQ. This CDR3 is 14 amino acids long. The CDR3 loop reads CASSMGLSGETQYF.

Measured by frequency, this clonotype is hyperexpanded. The V and J genes are TRBV3-1 and TRBJ1-4. CDR3 length: 15 residues. Germline loops: CDR1 LGHDT, CDR2 YNNKEL (reference sequence). CDR3 region: CASSQLVTTNEKLFF.

This clonotype is called large based on its frequency. This chain joins TRBV29-1 and TRBJ1-2. The CDR3 extends over 13 amino acids. Germline-derived CDR1 and CDR2 are SQVTM and ANQGSEA. This chain's CDR3 is CSVRQTLNYGYTF.

This clonotype is identified as medium-sized from frequency. CDR3 protein: CASSTRDTQYF. This rearrangement joins TRBV6-5 to TRBJ2-3. The CDR3 has 11 amino acids. Germline CDR1 is MNHEY and CDR2 is SVGAGI.

This clonotype is medium-sized (0.01 to 0.1%) by frequency. The CDR3 sequence is CASIPPGQGDSEQFF. V and J are TRBV19 and TRBJ2-1; TCRdb's D call, TRBD1, is unchecked because there is no DNA. Germline CDR1 and CDR2: LNHDA and SQIVND (reference sequence). CDR3 size: 15 residues.

This clonotype ranks as large in terms of frequency. The chain is built from TRBV5-5 and TRBJ1-5; TCRdb names TRBD1, which stays unverified in the absence of DNA. The length of the CDR3 is 14 residues. Looked up from germline, CDR1 is SGHKS and CDR2 is YYEKEE (reference sequence). The CDR3 is CASSSLGGNQPQHF.

This clonotype ranks as large in terms of frequency. V is TRBV5-1 and J is TRBJ2-3; with no DNA, the TCRdb D assignment of TRBD2 cannot be verified. The germline V gene encodes CDR1 SGHRS and CDR2 YFSETQ. The CDR3 length is 17 residues. CDR3 sequence: CASSLSIAGAHTDTQYF.

Considering frequency, this clonotype is large. The chain joins TRBV10-2 to TRBJ2-7; as DNA is missing, the TRBD1 call by TCRdb cannot be tested. This CDR3 is 13 amino acids long. Germline-derived CDR1 and CDR2 are WSHSY and SAAADI. The CDR3 region is CASSQMGGLEQYF.

This clonotype is labeled large based on frequency. The chain uses TRBV15 and TRBJ2-3; TCRdb's assignment of TRBD1 cannot be checked, as there is no DNA. The CDR3 spans 17 residues. In germline, CDR1 is LNHNV, CDR2 YYDKDF (reference sequence). The chain's CDR3 is CATSRKVFLTGPDTQYF.

Considering frequency, this clonotype is large (0.1 to 1%). The V and J genes are TRBV6-2 or TRBV6-3 and TRBJ2-3; there is no DNA to check the TCRdb D call of TRBD1. The CDR3 length is 14 residues. Germline V gene data show CDR1 as MNHEY and CDR2 as SVGEGT. CDR3: CASRGRRGTDTQYF.

This clonotype is labeled medium-sized based on frequency. The rearrangement links TRBV19 to TRBJ2-7; TCRdb reports TRBD1, a call that lacks DNA to check it against. The germline CDR1 and CDR2 sequences are LNHDA and SQIVND (reference sequence). The CDR3 contains 13 residues. This chain's CDR3 is CASSREPSYEQYF.

The gene calls are TRBV9 and TRBJ1-6; TCRdb's D gene call, TRBD1, goes unchecked for lack of DNA. CDR1 and CDR2 (germline): SGDLS, YYNGEE. The CDR3 totals 15 residues. CDR3: CASSSTGLDAAPLHF.

In terms of frequency, this clonotype is hyperexpanded. The V call is TRBV7-6, the J call TRBJ2-7. Germline CDR1 reads SGHVS; CDR2 reads FNYEAQ. CDR3 length: 15 amino acids. CDR3 loop: CASSLSVGIGYEQYF.

This clonotype is identified as medium-sized (0.01 to 0.1%) from frequency. CDR3 protein: CASSLYGGGYGYTF. V and J are TRBV7-9 and TRBJ1-2; TCRdb's D call of TRBD1 is untestable without DNA. The CDR3 is 14 residues long. Germline V gene sequence: CDR1 SEHNR, CDR2 FQNEAQ (reference sequence). The variable domain in full, completed from reference TRBV7-9 and TRBJ1-2, reads DTGVSQNPRHKITKRGQNVTFRCDPISEHNRLYWYRQTLGQGPEFLTYFQNEAQLEKSRLLSDRFSAERPKGSFSTLEIQRTEQGDSAMYLCASSLYGGGYGYTFGSGTRLTVV.

This clonotype shows up as medium-sized by frequency. V is TRBV6-1 and J is TRBJ1-1; the TRBD1 assignment by TCRdb is unverifiable without DNA. CDR3 length equals 12 residues. Germline V gene lookup returns CDR1 MNHNS and CDR2 SASEGT. CDR3: CASRWDRTEAFF.

This clonotype is identified as medium-sized from frequency. The chain is built from TRBV14 and TRBJ1-2. There are 13 residues in the CDR3. CDR1 SGHDN and CDR2 FVKESK come from the germline V gene. The CDR3 spells CASSQASNYGYTF.